Presented here are 29 T cell receptor beta chains from one specimen sequenced in a study of naive and memory T cell subsets. The antigens for these receptors are not known. An equimolar mix of two oligonucleotides served as the beta constant-region primer for TRBC1 and TRBC2. Ligated cDNA was amplified by four rounds of PCR with nested alpha and beta constant-region primers and SP2. A single record per CDR3 protein comes from TCRdb applying MiXCR to the UMI-ligation and nested PCR reads. Of about 150,000 distinct CDR3 sequences listed, approximately 22% were seen once; the top ten hold roughly 0.1%. Regarding the study as a whole: A few larger clonotypes appeared in naive repertoires, especially CD8, possibly memory cells re-expressing CD45RA.

The sample consisted of naive CD4+ T cells from blood. All receptors come from a human donor in good health.

CDR3 bases: TGTGCCAGCAGTGATACCGGGACTCATCCCTACGAGCAGTACTTC. Its translation: CASSDTGTHPYEQYF. The chain couples TRBV6-1 to TRBJ2-7, with D possibly being TRBD2 (6 bases). Germline assignment: CDR1 MNHNS and CDR2 SASEGT. The CDR3 has 15 amino acids. The V end was cut by 3 bases, the J end by 2 bases, with 14 bases between.

This clonotype was observed at least ten times. The chain uses TRBV15 and TRBJ2-6; possible D gene TRBD1, 6 bases. With 4 bases removed from V and 4 bases from J, the gap between germline ends came to 11 bases. CDR3 length equals 15 residues. Per germline, CDR1 LNHNV and CDR2 YYDKDF (reference sequence). The CDR3 region is CATSTQGTGANVLTF. In nucleotides, the CDR3 is TGTGCCACCAGCACACAGGGAACCGGGGCCAACGTCCTGACTTTC. Full variable domain (outside the CDR3, taken from reference TRBV15 and TRBJ2-6): DAMVIQNPRYQVTQFGKPVTLSCSQTLNHNVMYWYQQKSSQAPKLLFHYYDKDFNNEADTPDNFQSRRPNTSFCFLDIRSPGLGDTAMYLCATSTQGTGANVLTFGAGSRLTVL.

The chain joins TRBV20-1 to TRBJ2-1; 9 bases line up with TRBD1. CDR3 length: 16 amino acids. The ends lost 1 base at V and 4 bases at J; junction bases unmatched: 8. The germline V gene encodes CDR1 DFQATT and CDR2 SNEGSKA (reference sequence). CDR3: CSARATGQGLYNEQFF. DNA for the CDR3: TGCAGTGCTAGAGCTACGGGACAGGGCTTGTACAATGAGCAGTTCTTC.

This clonotype came up a few times. J is TRBJ2-7 and V is TRBV7-8; D is ambiguous. V was shortened by 6 bases and J by 1 base, with 10 bases between the two germline ends. The length of the CDR3 is 13 residues. Looked up from germline, CDR1 is SGHVS and CDR2 is FQNEAQ. The CDR3 DNA sequence: TGTGCCAGCAGTCCGTCCAGGTCCTACGAGCAGTACTTC. Translating gives CASSPSRSYEQYF.

This clonotype was seen a handful of times. The V and J genes are TRBV7-2 and TRBJ2-7, with D hard to call. The CDR3 extends over 12 amino acids. The germline V gene has CDR1 SGHTA and CDR2 FQGNSA. Trimming took off 1 base at V and 2 bases at J, with 3 bases between the two ends. The CDR3 reads CASSLEPYEQYF. In DNA, the CDR3 is TGTGCCAGCAGCTTAGAACCCTACGAGCAGTACTTC.

This clonotype was seen a few times. This chain uses TRBV2 with TRBJ1-2; D unresolved. The V end lost 2 bases, the J end lost 7 bases, and 8 bases lay between the germline ends. This CDR3 spans 12 amino acids. Germline V gene lookup returns CDR1 SNHLY and CDR2 FYNNEI. Here the CDR3 DNA reads TGTGCCAGCAGTGAATCGTGGTTTGGCTACACCTTC. This gives the protein CASSESWFGYTF. The full variable domain, in which reference TRBV2 and TRBJ1-2 provide the parts outside the CDR3, is EPEVTQTPSHQVTQMGQEVILRCVPISNHLYFYWYRQILGQKVEFLVSFYNNEISEKSEIFDDQFSVERPDGSNFTLKIRSTKLEDSAMYFCASSESWFGYTFGSGTRLTVV.

This clonotype was counted many times. The V call is TRBV6-5, the J call TRBJ2-1; D remains ambiguous. Per germline, CDR1 MNHEY and CDR2 SVGAGI. V dropped 5 bases and J dropped 4 bases, with 12 bases sitting between them. The CDR3 consists of 14 residues. CDR3 loop: CASSARGEYNEQFF. DNA of the CDR3: TGTGCCAGCAGTGCCCGTGGGGAATACAATGAGCAGTTCTTC.

This clonotype was seen ten or more times. The chain carries TRBV11-2 and TRBJ1-1; D remains ambiguous. The germline V and J ends were trimmed by 8 bases and 8 bases, with 12 bases remaining between them. The CDR3 is made up of 11 amino acids. Germline lookup yields CDR1 SGHAT and CDR2 FQNNGV. Here the CDR3 DNA reads TGTGCCAGCGGACTCACGGGAGAAGCTTTCTTT. It codes for CASGLTGEAFF.

The chain uses TRBV28 and TRBJ2-6; D is uncertain. V shed 6 bases and J shed 0 bases, with 15 bases lying between them. The CDR3 consists of 17 residues. Germline-derived CDR1 and CDR2 are MDHEN and SYDVKM. CDR3 in amino acids: CASSYAYRSSGANVLTF. As DNA, the CDR3 is TGTGCCAGCAGCTATGCCTATAGGAGCTCTGGGGCCAACGTCCTGACTTTC.

This clonotype has at least ten counts. The chain employs TRBV7-6 and TRBJ2-1, with 8 bases aligning to TRBD2. CDR1 is SGHVS and CDR2 is FNYEAQ in the germline V gene. The trim removed 4 bases at V and 5 bases at J, leaving 7 bases unmatched. The CDR3 totals 15 residues. For the CDR3, the DNA is TGTGCCAGCAGCTCCCTAGCGGGTTTTAACAATGAGCAGTTCTTC. This gives the protein CASSSLAGFNNEQFF.

The chain links TRBV5-1 to TRBJ2-7; D is perhaps TRBD2 (6 bases). Trimming stripped 1 base from V and 2 bases from J, with 10 bases between. The CDR3 totals 14 residues. Germline V gives CDR1 SGHRS, CDR2 YFSETQ. DNA for the CDR3: TGCGCCAGCAGCTTGCGGGGGTCCGCCTACGAGCAGTACTTC. This translates into CASSLRGSAYEQYF. Supplemented by reference TRBV5-1 and TRBJ2-7, the full variable domain reads KAGVTQTPRYLIKTRGQQVTLSCSPISGHRSVSWYQQTPGQGLQFLFEYFSETQRNKGNFPGRFSGRQFSNSRSEMNVSTLELGDSALYLCASSLRGSAYEQYFGPGTRLTVT.

This clonotype was picked up a small number of times. V gene TRBV12-3 or TRBV12-4 combines with J gene TRBJ2-2; D is unclear. V lost 3 bases and J lost 7, with 6 bases in between. CDR3 size: 12 residues. CDR3 amino acids: CASSFWVGELFF. The CDR3 region has the DNA TGTGCCAGCAGTTTTTGGGTCGGGGAGCTGTTTTTT.

The chain employs TRBV12-3 or TRBV12-4 and TRBJ2-7; possibly TRBD1 for D (5 bases). Trimming removed 1 base from V and 6 bases from J, with 10 bases in between. The CDR3 length is 13 residues. The CDR3: CASSLGAGIEQYF. The CDR3 coding sequence is TGTGCCAGCAGTTTAGGGGCAGGGATCGAGCAGTACTTC.

This chain connects TRBV6-5 to TRBJ1-6; the D gene is possibly TRBD1 (6 bases). Germline CDR1 is MNHEY and CDR2 is SVGAGI. V was pared by 7 bases and J by 5 bases, with 12 bases between. The CDR3 covers 14 residues. This CDR3 reads CASTGRGDNSPLHF. The DNA of the CDR3 is TGTGCCAGCACTGGCAGGGGCGATAATTCACCCCTCCACTTT.

The J gene is TRBJ2-7, the V gene TRBV20-1, with D possibly being TRBD1 (5 bases). Germline CDR1 and CDR2: DFQATT and SNEGSKA (reference sequence). CDR3 length: 13 residues. V was pared by 0 bases and J by 6 bases, with 12 bases between. CDR3 sequence (DNA): TGCAGTGCTAGAGACAGGGTTTCCGGCGAGCAGTACTTC. As protein: CSARDRVSGEQYF.

The chain joins TRBV5-1 to TRBJ2-5, with D perhaps TRBD2 (6 bases). CDR3 length equals 16 residues. In germline, CDR1 is SGHRS, CDR2 YFSETQ. V was shortened by 4 bases and J by 5 bases, with 21 bases between the two germline ends. This chain's CDR3 is CASSPVATAGQETQYF. DNA of the CDR3: TGCGCCAGCAGCCCCGTGGCGACGGCGGGGCAGGAGACCCAGTACTTC.

This clonotype was detected only a few times. CDR3 DNA: TGCGCCAGCAGTCCGGTCGGATACGAGCAGTACTTC. It translates to CASSPVGYEQYF. The gene calls are TRBV5-1 and TRBJ2-7; D gene ambiguous. With 5 bases removed from V and 4 bases from J, the gap between germline ends came to 10 bases. This CDR3 is built from 12 residues. Per the germline V gene, CDR1 is SGHRS and CDR2 is YFSETQ.

The chain combines TRBV10-3 with TRBJ2-7, with 10 positions matching TRBD1. The length of the CDR3 is 15 residues. CDR1 is ENHRY and CDR2 is SYGVKD in the germline V gene. Trimming removed 3 bases from V and 3 bases from J; junction bases left unmatched: 5. The CDR3 nucleotides read TGTGCCATCAGTGAAGACAGGGGGCCCCACTACGAGCAGTACTTC. Translated, it gives CAISEDRGPHYEQYF.

V usage is TRBV7-2 and J usage is TRBJ1-5; D might be TRBD1 (5 bases). CDR1 is SGHTA, CDR2 FQGNSA, per germline. V lost 5 bases and J lost 3, with 23 bases in between. The CDR3 is 18 amino acids. CDR3 sequence: CASSEDGRARVLNQPQHF. The DNA of the CDR3 is TGTGCCAGCAGCGAGGACGGCAGGGCGAGGGTTCTCAATCAGCCCCAGCATTTT.

This clonotype was found many times. The chain joins TRBV29-1 to TRBJ1-5; D remains unclear. Germline CDR1 SQVTM, CDR2 ANQGSEA. CDR3 length equals 13 residues. The germline V and J ends were trimmed by 4 bases and 1 base, with 8 bases remaining between them. The CDR3 here is CSVAGSSNQPQHF. Here the CDR3 DNA reads TGCAGCGTTGCTGGGTCAAGCAATCAGCCCCAGCATTTT.

This sequence joins TRBV6-5 and TRBJ1-1; D unresolved. CDR3 length: 12 amino acids. Germline CDR1 is MNHEY and CDR2 is SVGAGI. V was trimmed by 5 bases and J by 6 bases, leaving 10 bases between them. The CDR3 spells CASSAPSSEAFF. As DNA, the CDR3 is TGTGCCAGCAGTGCCCCCTCTTCTGAAGCTTTCTTT.

This chain connects TRBV28 to TRBJ2-7, with TRBD1 as a possible D gene (6 bases). Trimming took 3 bases from V and 1 from J, leaving 13 bases between them. From germline, CDR1 is MDHEN and CDR2 SYDVKM. The CDR3 consists of 15 residues. CDR3 nucleotide sequence: TGTGCCAGCAGTTTTGGCACAGGGTGGTCCTACGAGCAGTACTTC. Translating it yields CASSFGTGWSYEQYF.

This chain uses TRBV3-1 with TRBJ2-2; D not certain. CDR1 is LGHDT, CDR2 YNNKEL, per germline (reference sequence). Trimming pared 4 bases from V and 0 bases from J, leaving 12 bases between. This CDR3 has 16 residues. CDR3 DNA: TGTGCCAGCAGCCGTATCGGCCAAACGAACACCGGGGAGCTGTTTTTT. Its protein is CASSRIGQTNTGELFF.

This clonotype was counted a few times. This chain uses TRBV5-6 with TRBJ2-1, with D possibly matching TRBD1 (6 bases). Germline V lookup: CDR1 SGHDT, CDR2 YYEEEE. V was pared by 5 bases and J by 2 bases, with 20 bases between. CDR3 length equals 17 residues. In DNA form, the CDR3 reads TGTGCCAGCAGTCGATCCGGGACACCCACTGCCTACAATGAGCAGTTCTTC. Residues: CASSRSGTPTAYNEQFF.

The V call is TRBV18, the J call TRBJ2-7; TRBD2 might be the D (5 bases). Trimming cost V 7 bases and J 7 bases, with 14 bases left between them. CDR1 is KGHSH, CDR2 LQKENI, per germline. CDR3 size: 12 residues. The CDR3 DNA follows: TGTGCCAGCTGGCCCGGGGTGGGGGAGCAGTACTTC. Amino acids: CASWPGVGEQYF.

This chain connects TRBV7-8 to TRBJ1-1, with 9 bases matching TRBD1. Germline V gene lookup returns CDR1 SGHVS and CDR2 FQNEAQ. This CDR3 contains 15 residues. Losses at the gene ends were 4 bases for V and 1 base for J; bases not matched to a gene: 4. CDR3 DNA sequence: TGTGCCAGCAGCTACGAGACAGGGGGGAACACTGAAGCTTTCTTT. Translated: CASSYETGGNTEAFF.

The genes are TRBV28 and TRBJ1-1, with unresolved D. The CDR3 loop spans 14 amino acids. V was trimmed by 6 bases and J by 1 base, leaving 12 bases between them. Germline V gene data show CDR1 as MDHEN and CDR2 as SYDVKM. CDR3 DNA sequence: TGTGCCAGCAGCGCCCCAGGCGAGAACACTGAAGCTTTCTTT. This codes for CASSAPGENTEAFF.

This clonotype has a handful of counts. V is TRBV5-1 and J is TRBJ1-1, with unresolved D. Trimming shortened V by 0 bases and J by 1 base, and 7 bases separated the two germline ends. This CDR3 is built from 14 residues. The germline V gene encodes CDR1 SGHRS and CDR2 YFSETQ. CDR3 nucleotides: TGCGCCAGCAGCTTGGCACCTTCGAACACTGAAGCTTTCTTT. Translation: CASSLAPSNTEAFF.

This clonotype was counted ten times or more. This chain links TRBV30 with TRBJ2-1; no clear D. This CDR3 is 14 amino acids long. The germline V and J ends were trimmed by 0 bases and 4 bases, with 10 bases remaining between them. Germline assignment: CDR1 GTSNPN and CDR2 SVGIG (reference sequence). Here the CDR3 DNA reads TGTGCCTGGAGTGTACCTGAGAAGTACAATGAGCAGTTCTTC. Its translation: CAWSVPEKYNEQFF.